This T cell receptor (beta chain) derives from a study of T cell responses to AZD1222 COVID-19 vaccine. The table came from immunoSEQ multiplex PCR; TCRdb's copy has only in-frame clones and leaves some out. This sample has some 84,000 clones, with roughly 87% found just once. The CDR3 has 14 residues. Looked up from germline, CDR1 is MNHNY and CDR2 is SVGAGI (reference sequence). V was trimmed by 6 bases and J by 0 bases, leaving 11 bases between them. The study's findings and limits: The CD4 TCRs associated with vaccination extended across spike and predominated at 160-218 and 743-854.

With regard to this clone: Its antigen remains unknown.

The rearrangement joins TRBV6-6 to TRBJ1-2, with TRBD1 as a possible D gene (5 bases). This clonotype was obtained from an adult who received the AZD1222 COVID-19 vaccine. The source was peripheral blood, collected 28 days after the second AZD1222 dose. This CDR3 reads CASRDLGPNYGYTF. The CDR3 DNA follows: TGTGCCAGCAGGGACTTGGGACCTAACTATGGCTACACCTTC.